This passage covers 11 T cell receptor beta chains from one sample sequenced in a study of yellow fever vaccine responses in identical twins (dated by TCRdb to 2017 to 2018). Libraries came from RT-PCR. TCRdb shows the sequencer as Illumina HiSeq 2500. TCRdb applied fastp at Q25 and MiXCR to the public reads, then kept only in-frame beta chains. When rows share a CDR3 protein, they turn into one entry using the most common DNA and genes. The sample has around 20,000 distinct CDR3 sequences on record, nearly 70% of them singletons. The ten largest make up roughly 2% of the sample. The sequences come from T cells from blood (PBMCs), unsorted or a sorted subset (not recorded which), collected before or after yellow fever vaccination (not recorded which). Receptor source: a woman under 30 who received the yellow fever vaccine. Donor details come from another sample of the same person, matched by shared clones.

This chain links TRBV5-5 with TRBJ1-6; possibly TRBD1 for D (5 bases). V lost 5 bases to trimming and J lost 7 bases, with 10 bases between them. Per germline, CDR1 SGHKS and CDR2 YYEKEE (reference sequence). This CDR3 region has 13 residues. The CDR3 loop is CASSRAGNSPLHF. As DNA, the CDR3 is TGTGCCAGCAGTCGGGCAGGGAATTCACCCCTCCACTTT.

This sequence joins TRBV18 and TRBJ2-1, with D possibly TRBD1 on 5 matching bases. The germline V gene has CDR1 KGHSH and CDR2 LQKENI. The CDR3 contains 14 residues. The ends were cut back, 3 bases at V and 8 bases at J, with 14 bases in the middle. CDR3 in DNA: TGTGCCAGCTCACCCTCAGGGCATCAGGATGAGCAGTTCTTC. It yields the protein CASSPSGHQDEQFF.

The chain couples TRBV24-1 to TRBJ1-5, with TRBD1 identical over 9 bases. The CDR3 sequence is 15 residues long. CDR1 KGHDR and CDR2 SFDVKD come from the germline V gene. With V trimmed by 7 bases and J by 3 bases, 6 bases remained unmatched. The CDR3 loop is CATSARTGANQPQHF. The CDR3 DNA sequence: TGTGCCACCAGCGCCCGGACAGGGGCCAATCAGCCCCAGCATTTT.

The chain links TRBV23-1 to TRBJ1-5; D remains ambiguous. TRBV23-1 is classed as an ORF, of uncertain function. The CDR3 loop spans 12 amino acids. V lost 3 bases, J lost 8 bases, and 8 bases lay in between. CDR3 in amino acids: CASSHPREPQHF. The DNA of the CDR3 is TGCGCCAGCAGTCACCCGAGGGAGCCCCAGCATTTT.

This sequence joins TRBV5-1 and TRBJ2-2; 8 bases are shared with TRBD1. CDR3 length: 16 residues. The V gene end was trimmed by 0 bases and the J gene end by 2 bases; junction bases not matched to a gene: 3. Germline V gives CDR1 SGHRS, CDR2 YFSETQ. CDR3 residues: CASSLGTGSNTGELFF. The CDR3 nucleotides read TGCGCCAGCAGCTTGGGGACAGGGTCCAACACCGGGGAGCTGTTTTTT.

This clonotype has only a few counts. The V and J genes are TRBV11-1 and TRBJ1-5; D remains ambiguous. V was trimmed by 4 bases and J by 6 bases, leaving 10 bases between them. CDR1 SGHAT and CDR2 FQDESV come from the germline V gene (reference sequence). The CDR3 loop spans 13 amino acids. Written as DNA, the CDR3 is TGTGCCAGCAGCTCGGAAGGTGGTCAGCCCCAGCATTTT. Translating gives CASSSEGGQPQHF.

This chain uses TRBV20-1 with TRBJ2-5; 9 nucleotides match TRBD2. V shed 6 bases, J shed 4 bases, and the junction held 12 bases outside the gene matches. This CDR3 comprises 15 residues. CDR1 DFQATT and CDR2 SNEGSKA come from the germline V gene (reference sequence). The CDR3 nucleotides read TGCAGTGCCAAATCCGGGACTAGCTCTAGAGAGACCCAGTACTTC. Encoded protein: CSAKSGTSSRETQYF.

V and J are TRBV11-1 and TRBJ1-1; D unresolved. Germline CDR1 and CDR2: SGHAT and FQDESV (reference sequence). The CDR3 covers 14 residues. The V end lost 5 bases, the J end lost 0 bases, and 10 bases lay between the germline ends. CDR3 DNA sequence: TGTGCCAGCAGCGCGACATGGATGAACACTGAAGCTTTCTTT. This sequence encodes CASSATWMNTEAFF. The entire variable domain, with the rest obtained from reference TRBV11-1 and TRBJ1-1, is as follows: EAEVAQSPRYKITEKSQAVAFWCDPISGHATLYWYRQILGQGPELLVQFQDESVVDDSQLPKDRFSAERLKGVDSTLKIQPAELGDSAMYLCASSATWMNTEAFFGQGTRLTVV.

J is TRBJ1-2 and V is TRBV4-2; possible D gene TRBD1, 5 bases. Germline values: CDR1 LGHNA, CDR2 YNFKEQ. V lost 0 bases, J lost 4 bases, and 12 bases lay in between. The CDR3 totals 15 residues. This CDR3 reads CASSQDLGGGYGYTF. The CDR3 DNA sequence: TGTGCCAGCAGCCAAGACCTGGGGGGTGGCTATGGCTACACCTTC.

This clonotype was seen a handful of times. The V gene is TRBV2, the J gene TRBJ1-1; no reliable D call. Germline CDR1 SNHLY, CDR2 FYNNEI. Trimming removed 4 bases from V and 7 bases from J, with 16 bases in between. The CDR3 is made up of 14 amino acids. The CDR3 DNA reads TGTGCCAGCAGTGGACCTCTCGACTTTAATGAAGCTTTCTTT. Translation: CASSGPLDFNEAFF.

This clonotype was seen only a few times. The chain recombines TRBV11-3 with TRBJ2-3; TRBD2 aligns across 12 bases. The V gene end was trimmed by 2 bases and the J gene end by 4 bases; junction bases not matched to a gene: 4. CDR1 is SGHNT, CDR2 YENEEA, per germline. The CDR3 consists of 16 residues. CDR3: CASSLHLAGGADTQYF. CDR3 nucleotides: TGTGCCAGCAGCTTACACCTAGCGGGAGGGGCAGATACGCAGTATTTT.